This record concerns one T cell receptor (beta chain) sequence. As yet, its antigen is unknown. These data originate in a study of shared clonotypes between healthy human individuals. Across the whole study: Samples came from a couple of female and three male donors aged 18 to 49.

CDR3 length: 16 residues. Trimming removed 4 bases at V and 11 bases at J, with 24 bases between. Germline-derived CDR1 and CDR2 are MDHEN and SYDVKM. Researchers ran the assay at a deep level. TCRdb keeps only in-frame clones here, not all; method: immunoSEQ multiplex PCR. Counted here are a few hundred thousand clones, about 96% occurring once; the ten biggest clones make up about 0.06%. The study, taken as a whole, reports: Clonotypes not shared had lower generation probabilities than those common to all four donors.

This chain uses TRBV28 with TRBJ1-5; D possibly corresponds to TRBD1 (6 bases). The sequenced sample consisted of naive CD4+ T cells sorted from blood. The subset is: CD45RA+ positively selected. This receptor was identified in a woman younger than 45 in good health. The DNA of the CDR3 is TGTGCCAGCAGTTCCCGTTGGGGGTCCAGGGGTTTGGCCCAGCATTTT. Translation gives CASSSRWGSRGLAQHF.